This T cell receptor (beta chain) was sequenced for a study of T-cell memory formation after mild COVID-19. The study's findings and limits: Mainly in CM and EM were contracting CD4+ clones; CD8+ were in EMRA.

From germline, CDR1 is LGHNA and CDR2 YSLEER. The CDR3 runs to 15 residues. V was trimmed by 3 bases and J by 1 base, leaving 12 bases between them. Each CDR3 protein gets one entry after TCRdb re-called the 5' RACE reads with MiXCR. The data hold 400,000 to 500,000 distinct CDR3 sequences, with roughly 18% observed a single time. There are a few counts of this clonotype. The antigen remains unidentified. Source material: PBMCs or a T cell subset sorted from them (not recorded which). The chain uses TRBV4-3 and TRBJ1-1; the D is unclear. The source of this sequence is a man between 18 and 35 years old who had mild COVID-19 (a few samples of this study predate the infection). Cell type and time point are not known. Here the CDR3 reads CASSQFLLGNTEAFF. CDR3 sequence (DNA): TGCGCCAGCAGCCAGTTCCTCTTGGGGAACACTGAAGCTTTCTTT.